This TCR beta chain originates from a study of T cells in Graves' hyperthyroidism and ophthalmopathy. Overall study: It was at initial diagnosis, before any treatment, that peripheral blood was collected.

The TCR beta CDR3 regions underwent amplification using RNA transcripts as the source. The TCR CDR3 was amplified in a first-round RT-PCR using the HTBI primer set. TCRdb independently ran MiXCR on the multiplex PCR reads; one entry per CDR3 protein. Counted here are about 370,000 distinct CDR3 sequences, 13% to 15% occurring once; the ten biggest clones make up approximately 19%. General observations from the study: Before onset, by a median of around 6.1 months, the model predicted ophthalmopathy. Classification by a 13 V-J model distinguished ophthalmopathy from stable hyperthyroidism.

Diagnostic assessment was based on clinical symptoms, serum thyroxine and TRAb, thyroid ultrasound and orbital computed tomography. This clonotype came up many times. Its antigen is unidentified. The V end was cut by 8 bases, the J end by 5 bases, with 13 bases between. From germline, CDR1 is LGHDT and CDR2 YNNKEL (reference sequence). There are 13 residues in the CDR3. The chain is built from TRBV3-1 and TRBJ2-1, with D maybe TRBD2 (6 bases). This receptor was obtained from a woman aged 55-70 years with Graves' ophthalmopathy. The sequencing sample was made of blood. CDR3 region: CASGLRQNNEQFF. The DNA for the CDR3 is TGTGCCAGCGGACTACGCCAAAACAATGAGCAGTTCTTC.